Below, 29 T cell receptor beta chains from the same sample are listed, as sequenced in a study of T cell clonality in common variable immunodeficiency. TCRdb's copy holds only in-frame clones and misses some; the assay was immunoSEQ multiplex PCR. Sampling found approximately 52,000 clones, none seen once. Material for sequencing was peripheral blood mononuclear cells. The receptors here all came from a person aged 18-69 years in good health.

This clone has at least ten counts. CDR3 DNA, as far as it was read: TGTGCCAGCTCCCCCGCGTCTACTCCCCCCTCTGGGGCCAACGTC. Amino acids: CASSPASTPPSGANV. The complete CDR3 reads CASSPASTPPSGANVLTF. The V gene is TRBV18, the J gene TRBJ2-6; the D is unclear. From the germline J gene comes the end of the CDR3, since the read stops 3 residues before it. CDR1 and CDR2 (germline): KGHSH, LQKENI. The length of the CDR3 is 18 residues. Deletions cut 6 bases from V and 0 bases from J, with 18 bases between.

The CDR3 sequence: CASRVDRAFTEAFF. The part of the CDR3 DNA that was read is TGTGCCAGCAGAGTAGACAGGGCCTTTACTGAA. The chain combines TRBV2 with TRBJ1-1; 7 bases are a match to TRBD1. The observed sequence ends 3 residues before the CDR3 terminus, with the missing tail filled in from the germline J gene. V dropped 6 bases and J dropped 5; count of bases not matched to a gene: 9. This CDR3 contains 14 residues. Germline CDR1 and CDR2: SNHLY and FYNNEI.

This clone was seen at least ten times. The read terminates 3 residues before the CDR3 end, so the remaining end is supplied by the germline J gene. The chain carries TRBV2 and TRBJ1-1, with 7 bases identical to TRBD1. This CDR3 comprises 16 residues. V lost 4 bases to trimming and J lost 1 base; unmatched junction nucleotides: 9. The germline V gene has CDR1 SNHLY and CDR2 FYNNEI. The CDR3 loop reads CASSARRTGENTEAFF. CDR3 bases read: TGTGCCAGCAGTGCCCGTCGGACAGGAGAGAACACTGAA.

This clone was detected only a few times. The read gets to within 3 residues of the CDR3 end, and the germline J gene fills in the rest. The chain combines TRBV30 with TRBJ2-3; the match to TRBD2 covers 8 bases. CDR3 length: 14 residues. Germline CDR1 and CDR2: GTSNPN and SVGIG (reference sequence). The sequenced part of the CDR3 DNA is TGTGCCTGGAGACTAGTCGGGAGGGTTGAGACG. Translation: CAWRLVGRVET. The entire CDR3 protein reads CAWRLVGRVETQYF.

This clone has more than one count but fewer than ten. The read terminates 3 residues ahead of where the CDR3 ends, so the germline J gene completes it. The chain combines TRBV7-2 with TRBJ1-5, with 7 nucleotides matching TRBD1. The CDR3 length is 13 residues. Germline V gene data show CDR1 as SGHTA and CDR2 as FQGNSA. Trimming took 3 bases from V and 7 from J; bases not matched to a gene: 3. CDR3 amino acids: CASSFWTGQPQHF. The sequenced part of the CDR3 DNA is TGTGCCAGCAGCTTTTGGACAGGCCAGCCC. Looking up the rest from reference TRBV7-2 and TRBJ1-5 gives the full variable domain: GAGVSQSPSNKVTEKGKDVELRCDPISGHTALYWYRQSLGQGLEFLIYFQGNSAPDKSGLPSDRFSAERTGGSVSTLTIQRTQQEDSAVYLCASSFWTGQPQHFGDGTRLSIL.

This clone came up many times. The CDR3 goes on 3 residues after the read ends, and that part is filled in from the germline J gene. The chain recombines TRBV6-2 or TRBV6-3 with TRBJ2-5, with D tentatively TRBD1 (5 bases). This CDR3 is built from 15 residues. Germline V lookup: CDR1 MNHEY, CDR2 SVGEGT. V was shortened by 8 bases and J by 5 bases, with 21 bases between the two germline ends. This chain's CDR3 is CASGEYQGSRETQYF. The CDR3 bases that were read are TGTGCCAGCGGCGAGTATCAGGGATCTCGGGAGACC.

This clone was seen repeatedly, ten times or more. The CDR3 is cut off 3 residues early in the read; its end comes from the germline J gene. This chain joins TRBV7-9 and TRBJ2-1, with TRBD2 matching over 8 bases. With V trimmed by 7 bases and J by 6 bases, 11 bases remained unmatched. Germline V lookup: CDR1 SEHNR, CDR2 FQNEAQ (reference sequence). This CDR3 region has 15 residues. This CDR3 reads CASNIPGLEPNEQFF. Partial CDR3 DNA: TGTGCCAGCAATATCCCGGGACTAGAGCCCAATGAG.

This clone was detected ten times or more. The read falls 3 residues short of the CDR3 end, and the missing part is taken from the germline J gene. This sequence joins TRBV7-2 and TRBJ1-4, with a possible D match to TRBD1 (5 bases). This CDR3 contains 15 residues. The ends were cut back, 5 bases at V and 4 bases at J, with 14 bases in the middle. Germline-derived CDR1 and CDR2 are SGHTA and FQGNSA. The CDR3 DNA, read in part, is TGTGCCAGCAGCCGGACGGCAGGGTATAATGAAAAA. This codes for CASSRTAGYNEK. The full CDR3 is CASSRTAGYNEKLFF.

The sequenced CDR3 bases are TGTGCCAGCAGTTTCGGTCAGGGGGTTAGTGGC. It yields the protein CASSFGQGVSG. The whole CDR3 is CASSFGQGVSGYTF. V and J are TRBV11-3 and TRBJ1-2, with 7 positions matching TRBD1. The CDR3 end falls 3 residues outside the read, so it is completed with the germline J gene. CDR3 length: 14 amino acids. The V gene end was trimmed by 6 bases and the J gene end by 7 bases; junction bases not matched to a gene: 11. In germline, CDR1 is SGHNT, CDR2 YENEEA.

The part of the CDR3 DNA that was read is TGTGCCAGCAGTTACTCCGGGACAGCAAACACTGAA. Translating gives CASSYSGTANTE. The full CDR3 sequence reads CASSYSGTANTEAFF. This chain links TRBV6-2 or TRBV6-3 with TRBJ1-1; 7 nucleotides match TRBD1. Sequencing ends 3 residues short of the CDR3 end; the germline J gene provides the rest. CDR1 is MNHEY and CDR2 is SVGEGT in the germline V gene. This CDR3 spans 15 amino acids. V lost 0 bases to trimming and J lost 2 bases; unmatched junction nucleotides: 3.

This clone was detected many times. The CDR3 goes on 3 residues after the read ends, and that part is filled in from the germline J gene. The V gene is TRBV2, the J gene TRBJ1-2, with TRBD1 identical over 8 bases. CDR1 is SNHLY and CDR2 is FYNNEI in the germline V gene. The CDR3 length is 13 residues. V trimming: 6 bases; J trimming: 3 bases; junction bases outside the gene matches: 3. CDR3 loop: CASRTGVYYGYTF. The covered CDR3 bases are TGTGCCAGCAGGACAGGGGTTTACTATGGC.

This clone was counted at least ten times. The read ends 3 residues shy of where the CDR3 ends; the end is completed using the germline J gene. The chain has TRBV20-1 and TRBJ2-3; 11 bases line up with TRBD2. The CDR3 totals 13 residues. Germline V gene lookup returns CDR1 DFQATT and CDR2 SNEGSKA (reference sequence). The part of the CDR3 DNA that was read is TGCAGTGCTAGAGTTACTAGCGGGAGCGCG. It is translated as CSARVTSGSA. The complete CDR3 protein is CSARVTSGSAQYF.

CDR3 DNA, as far as it was read: TGTGCCAGTAGGGCCAGGGGAGCGCATGGC. This sequence encodes CASRARGAHG. The entire CDR3 protein is CASRARGAHGYTF. This rearrangement joins TRBV19 to TRBJ1-2; possible D gene TRBD1, 6 bases. The read is 3 residues too short to cover the CDR3 end, so that end is filled in from the germline J gene. Between the trimmed V and J ends, which lost 6 bases and 6 bases, there was a span of 14 bases. The CDR3 has 13 residues. Germline V gene data show CDR1 as LNHDA and CDR2 as SQIVND (reference sequence).

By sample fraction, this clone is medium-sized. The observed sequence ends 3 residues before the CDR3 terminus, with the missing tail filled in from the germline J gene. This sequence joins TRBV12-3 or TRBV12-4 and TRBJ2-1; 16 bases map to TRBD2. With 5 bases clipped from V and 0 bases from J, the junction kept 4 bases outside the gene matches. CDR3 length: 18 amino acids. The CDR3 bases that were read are TGTGCCAGCAGTCCGGGACTAGCGGGAGGGATCTCCTACAATGAG. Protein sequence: CASSPGLAGGISYNE. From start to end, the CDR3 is CASSPGLAGGISYNEQFF.

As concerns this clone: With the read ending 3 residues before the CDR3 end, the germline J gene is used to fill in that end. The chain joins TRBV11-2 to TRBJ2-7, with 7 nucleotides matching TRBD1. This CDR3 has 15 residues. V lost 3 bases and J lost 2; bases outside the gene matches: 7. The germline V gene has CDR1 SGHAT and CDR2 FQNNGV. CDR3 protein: CASSLGQRTPYEQYF. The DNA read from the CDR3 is TGTGCCAGCAGCTTGGGACAGAGAACCCCCTACGAG.

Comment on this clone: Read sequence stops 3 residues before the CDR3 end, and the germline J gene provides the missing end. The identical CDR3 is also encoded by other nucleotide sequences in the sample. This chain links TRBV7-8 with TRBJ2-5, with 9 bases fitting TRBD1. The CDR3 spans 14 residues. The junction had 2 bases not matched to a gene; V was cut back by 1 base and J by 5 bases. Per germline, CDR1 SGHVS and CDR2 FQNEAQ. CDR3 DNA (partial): TGTGCCAGCAGCTTAGGGACAGGGGTCGAGACC. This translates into CASSLGTGVET. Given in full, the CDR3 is CASSLGTGVETQYF.

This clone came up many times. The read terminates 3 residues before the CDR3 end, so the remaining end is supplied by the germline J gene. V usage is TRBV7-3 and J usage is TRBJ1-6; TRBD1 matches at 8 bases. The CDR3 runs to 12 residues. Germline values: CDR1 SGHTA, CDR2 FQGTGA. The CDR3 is CASSSQTGALHF. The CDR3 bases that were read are TGTGCCAGCAGCTCCCAGACAGGGGCC.

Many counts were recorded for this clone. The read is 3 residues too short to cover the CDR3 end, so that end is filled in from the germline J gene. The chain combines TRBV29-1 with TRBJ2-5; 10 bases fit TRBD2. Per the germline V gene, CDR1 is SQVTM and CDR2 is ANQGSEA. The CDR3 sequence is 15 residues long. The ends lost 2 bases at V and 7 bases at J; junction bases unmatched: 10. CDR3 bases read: TGCAGCGTTGAAAAAGCGGGAGGGAATTCAGGGACC. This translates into CSVEKAGGNSGT. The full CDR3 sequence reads CSVEKAGGNSGTQYF.

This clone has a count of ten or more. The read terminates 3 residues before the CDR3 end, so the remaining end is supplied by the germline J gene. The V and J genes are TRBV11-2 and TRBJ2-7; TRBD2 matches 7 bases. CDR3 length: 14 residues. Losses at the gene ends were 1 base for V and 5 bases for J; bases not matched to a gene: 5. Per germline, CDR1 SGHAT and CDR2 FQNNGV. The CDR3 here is CASSLGRELDEQYF. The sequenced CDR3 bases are TGTGCCAGCAGCTTAGGGCGGGAGCTGGACGAG.

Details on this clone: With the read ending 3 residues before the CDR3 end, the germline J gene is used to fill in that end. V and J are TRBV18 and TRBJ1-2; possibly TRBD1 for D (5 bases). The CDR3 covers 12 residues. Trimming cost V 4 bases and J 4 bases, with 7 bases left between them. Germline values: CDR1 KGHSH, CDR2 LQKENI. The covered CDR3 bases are TGTGCCAGCTCACTGGACACCTATGGC. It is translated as CASSLDTYG. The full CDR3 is CASSLDTYGYTF.

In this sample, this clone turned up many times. The CDR3 DNA, read in part, is TGCAGTGCCGGACAGGGGGCCGATAGTGTGAGCAATCAGCCC. This sequence encodes CSAGQGADSVSNQP. Given in full, the CDR3 is CSAGQGADSVSNQPQHF. This chain joins TRBV20-1 and TRBJ1-5; 11 nucleotides match TRBD1. The CDR3 end is not reached by the read, which stops 3 residues before it; the germline J gene fills it in. The ends lost 6 bases at V and 1 base at J; junction bases unmatched: 11. The CDR3 runs to 17 residues. The germline V gene encodes CDR1 DFQATT and CDR2 SNEGSKA (reference sequence).

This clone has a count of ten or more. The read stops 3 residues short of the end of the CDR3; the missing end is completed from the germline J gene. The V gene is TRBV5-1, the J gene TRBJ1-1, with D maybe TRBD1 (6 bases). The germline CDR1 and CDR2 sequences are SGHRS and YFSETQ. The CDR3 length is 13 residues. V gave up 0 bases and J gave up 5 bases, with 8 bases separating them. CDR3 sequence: CASSLEGGTEAFF. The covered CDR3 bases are TGCGCCAGCAGCTTGGAGGGGGGGACTGAA.

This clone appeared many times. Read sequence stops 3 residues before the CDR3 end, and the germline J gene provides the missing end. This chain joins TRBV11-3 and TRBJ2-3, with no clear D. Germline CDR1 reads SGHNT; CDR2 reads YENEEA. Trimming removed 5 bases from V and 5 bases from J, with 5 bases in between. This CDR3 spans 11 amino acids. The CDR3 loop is CASSPKDTQYF. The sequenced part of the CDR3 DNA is TGTGCCAGCAGCCCCAAAGATACG.

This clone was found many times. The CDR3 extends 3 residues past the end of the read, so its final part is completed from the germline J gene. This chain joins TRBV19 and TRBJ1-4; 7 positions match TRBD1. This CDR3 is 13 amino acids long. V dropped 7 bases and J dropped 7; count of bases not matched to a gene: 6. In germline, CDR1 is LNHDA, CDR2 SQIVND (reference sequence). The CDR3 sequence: CASNLRQGEKLFF. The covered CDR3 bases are TGTGCCAGTAATCTTCGACAGGGTGAAAAA.

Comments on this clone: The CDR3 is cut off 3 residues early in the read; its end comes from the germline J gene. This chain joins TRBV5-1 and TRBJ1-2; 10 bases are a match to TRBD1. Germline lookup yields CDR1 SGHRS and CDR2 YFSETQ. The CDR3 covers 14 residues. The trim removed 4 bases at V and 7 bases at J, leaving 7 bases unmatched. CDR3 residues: CASSPQDRGFGYTF. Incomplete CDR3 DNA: TGCGCCAGCAGCCCCCAGGACAGGGGGTTTGGC.

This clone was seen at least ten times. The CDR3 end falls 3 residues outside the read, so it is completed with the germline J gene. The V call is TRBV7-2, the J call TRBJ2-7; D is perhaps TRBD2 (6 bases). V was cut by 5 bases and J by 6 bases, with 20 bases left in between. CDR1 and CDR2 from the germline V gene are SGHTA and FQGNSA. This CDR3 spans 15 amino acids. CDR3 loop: CASSPAGYLVIEQYF. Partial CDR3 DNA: TGTGCCAGCAGCCCCGCGGGGTATTTGGTCATCGAG.

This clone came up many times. The CDR3 spells CASSRTSYYNEQFF. The CDR3 DNA, read in part, is TGTGCCAGCAGCCGGACATCTTACTACAATGAG. The chain recombines TRBV11-2 with TRBJ2-1; maybe TRBD1 (5 bases). The CDR3 end falls 3 residues outside the read, so it is completed with the germline J gene. Germline assignment: CDR1 SGHAT and CDR2 FQNNGV. V was shortened by 5 bases and J by 3 bases, with 11 bases between the two germline ends. The CDR3 sequence is 14 residues long. The full variable domain, in which reference TRBV11-2 and TRBJ2-1 provide the parts outside the CDR3, is EAGVAQSPRYKIIEKRQSVAFWCNPISGHATLYWYQQILGQGPKLLIQFQNNGVVDDSQLPKDRFSAERLKGVDSTLKIQPAKLEDSAVYLCASSRTSYYNEQFFGPGTRLTVL.

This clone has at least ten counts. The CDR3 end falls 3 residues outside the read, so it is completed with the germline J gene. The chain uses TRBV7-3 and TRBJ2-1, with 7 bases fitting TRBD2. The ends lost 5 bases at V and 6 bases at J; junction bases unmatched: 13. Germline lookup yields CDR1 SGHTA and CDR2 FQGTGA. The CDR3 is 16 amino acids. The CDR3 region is CASSPPGAGFINEQFF. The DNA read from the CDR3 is TGTGCCAGCAGCCCGCCGGGAGCGGGGTTTATCAATGAG.

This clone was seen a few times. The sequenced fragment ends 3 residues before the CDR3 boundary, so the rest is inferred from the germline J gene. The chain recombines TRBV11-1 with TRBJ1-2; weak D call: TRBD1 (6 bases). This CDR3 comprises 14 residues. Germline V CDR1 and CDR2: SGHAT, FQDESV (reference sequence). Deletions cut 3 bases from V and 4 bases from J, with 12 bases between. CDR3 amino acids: CASSLDRGGYGYTF. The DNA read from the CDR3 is TGTGCCAGCAGCTTGGACAGAGGGGGCTATGGC.